Presented here are 30 T cell receptor beta chains from one specimen sequenced in a study of T cell repertoires in ileal Crohn's disease. Method: immunoSEQ multiplex PCR; TCRdb's copy keeps in-frame clones and lacks some. In the table there are about 610 clones, more than 75% of which are singletons. Time point in this sample: inflamed ileum from the surgical specimen. The sequenced sample consisted of ileal tissue. Source of these receptors: an adult with Crohn's disease.

The chain joins TRBV6-6 to TRBJ2-7, with unresolved D. This CDR3 comprises 13 residues. Per the germline V gene, CDR1 is MNHNY and CDR2 is SVGAGI (reference sequence). Trimming pared 7 bases from V and 0 bases from J, leaving 10 bases between. The DNA of the CDR3 is TGTGCCAGCACGCAGGACCTCTCCTACGAGCAGTACTTC. As protein: CASTQDLSYEQYF.

V gene TRBV5-1 combines with J gene TRBJ2-5; TRBD2 matches at 11 bases. The CDR3 runs 16 residues. The J segment lost 2 bases and the V segment lost 8 bases, leaving 11 bases of the junction unmatched. Germline values: CDR1 SGHRS, CDR2 YFSETQ. CDR3 DNA: TGCGCCAGTACCAAACCGGGACTAGCGGCACAAGAGACCCAGTACTTC. Translated: CASTKPGLAAQETQYF.

V usage is TRBV11-2 and J usage is TRBJ2-1, with no clear D. The CDR3 runs to 15 residues. V shed 0 bases and J shed 9 bases, with 15 bases lying between them. Germline V gene sequence: CDR1 SGHAT, CDR2 FQNNGV. CDR3 nucleotides: TGTGCCAGCAGCTTAGATCCCCGGCCAGCCGGTGAGCAGTTCTTC. It encodes CASSLDPRPAGEQFF.

The count of this clone is one. The chain recombines TRBV4-1 with TRBJ2-1; D is possibly TRBD2 (6 bases). Germline V gene sequence: CDR1 MGHRA, CDR2 YSYEKL. Trimming stripped 3 bases from V and 9 bases from J, with 21 bases between. This CDR3 contains 16 residues. The DNA for the CDR3 is TGCGCCAGCAGCCAGGAACCGGGACTCAGTCTGTCTGAGCAGTTCTTC. Residues: CASSQEPGLSLSEQFF.

The chain is built from TRBV7-2 and TRBJ1-3, with D unresolved. CDR1 and CDR2 (germline): SGHTA, FQGNSA. The CDR3 sequence is 15 residues long. Trimming took 5 bases from V and 0 from J, leaving 11 bases between them. The CDR3, as DNA: TGTGCCAGCAGCCCGTACAGTTACTCTGGAAACACCATATATTTT. It encodes CASSPYSYSGNTIYF.

This chain connects TRBV28 to TRBJ1-5, with D perhaps matching TRBD1 (6 bases). CDR3 length equals 14 residues. V was clipped by 6 bases and J by 2 bases, with 11 bases between them. The germline V gene encodes CDR1 MDHEN and CDR2 SYDVKM. The chain's CDR3 is CASRGAIGNQPQHF. For the CDR3, the DNA is TGTGCCAGCAGGGGGGCTATCGGCAATCAGCCCCAGCATTTT.

The chain carries TRBV28 and TRBJ2-7; TRBD2 matches 10 bases. V gave up 3 bases and J gave up 3 bases; unmatched junction bases: 5. CDR3 size: 15 residues. CDR1 and CDR2 (germline): MDHEN, SYDVKM. The CDR3 spells CASSFASGRIYEQYF. The CDR3 coding sequence is TGTGCCAGCAGTTTTGCTAGCGGGAGAATCTACGAGCAGTACTTC.

The chain couples TRBV7-8 to TRBJ2-5; 7 positions agree with TRBD2. CDR1 and CDR2 from the germline V gene are SGHVS and FQNEAQ. With V trimmed by 2 bases and J by 2 bases, 11 bases remained unmatched. This CDR3 is built from 17 residues. The CDR3 reads CASSLRESSSGQETQYF. In DNA form, the CDR3 reads TGTGCCAGCAGCTTAAGGGAATCATCTAGCGGACAAGAGACCCAGTACTTC.

V is TRBV4-2 and J is TRBJ2-6; no firm D call. The CDR3 is 18 residues long. V lost 4 bases, J lost 5 bases, and 21 bases lay in between. From germline, CDR1 is LGHNA and CDR2 YNFKEQ. CDR3 region: CASSPQTRLQSRANVLTF. The CDR3 nucleotides read TGTGCCAGCAGCCCCCAGACAAGGTTACAAAGTCGGGCCAACGTCCTGACTTTC.

The gene calls are TRBV27 and TRBJ2-1, with TRBD2 identical over 9 bases. V lost 4 bases to trimming and J lost 3 bases; unmatched junction nucleotides: 10. Germline lookup yields CDR1 MNHEY and CDR2 SMNVEV (reference sequence). The CDR3 has 17 residues. The CDR3 sequence is CASSSPRTSENYNEQFF. The CDR3 coding sequence is TGTGCCAGCAGTTCCCCCCGGACTAGCGAGAACTACAATGAGCAGTTCTTC.

The chain has TRBV28 and TRBJ2-1; D not resolved. The ends were cut back, 5 bases at V and 7 bases at J, with 9 bases in the middle. This CDR3 has 12 residues. CDR1 MDHEN and CDR2 SYDVKM come from the germline V gene. The CDR3 nucleotides read TGTGCCAGCAGTCGTGATACGAATGAGCAGTTCTTC. Translation gives CASSRDTNEQFF.

The chain employs TRBV7-8 and TRBJ2-1; TRBD2 matches 7 bases. Germline V gene sequence: CDR1 SGHVS, CDR2 FQNEAQ. The CDR3 runs 15 residues. Unmatched junction bases numbered 13, after V lost 5 bases and J lost 9 bases. CDR3 amino acids: CASSRIRTRPSEQFF. The DNA for the CDR3 is TGTGCCAGCAGCCGAATCCGGACTAGACCCAGTGAGCAGTTCTTC.

The chain employs TRBV7-6 and TRBJ2-3; 14 bases map to TRBD2. With 4 bases clipped from V and 4 bases from J, the junction kept 7 bases outside the gene matches. Germline CDR1 and CDR2: SGHVS and FNYEAQ. The CDR3 runs 17 residues. CDR3 bases: TGTGCCAGCAGCTCCCCGACTAGCGGGAGGGCCGCAGATACGCAGTATTTT. The encoded protein is CASSSPTSGRAADTQYF.

The chain is built from TRBV5-1 and TRBJ2-1; D ambiguous. Between the trimmed V and J ends, which lost 5 bases and 9 bases, there was a span of 9 bases. The CDR3 runs to 11 residues. CDR1 SGHRS and CDR2 YFSETQ come from the germline V gene. CDR3 amino acids: CASRANIEQFF. The CDR3 nucleotides are TGCGCCAGCAGGGCGAATATTGAGCAGTTCTTC.

The genes are TRBV11-2 and TRBJ2-7, with 9 bases matching TRBD1. Unmatched junction bases numbered 5, after V lost 5 bases and J lost 3 bases. Germline CDR1 reads SGHAT; CDR2 reads FQNNGV. The CDR3 runs 14 residues. CDR3 sequence reads: CASSPSTGGYEQYF. The CDR3, as DNA: TGTGCCAGCAGCCCGTCGACAGGGGGCTACGAGCAGTACTTC.

The CDR3 DNA reads as TGTGCCTGGAGGGGGGGGCCCGGAGGGCCCCAGCATTTT. Protein product: CAWRGGPGGPQHF. The gene calls are TRBV30 and TRBJ1-5; a possible D gene is TRBD1 (6 bases). CDR1 and CDR2 from the germline V gene are GTSNPN and SVGIG (reference sequence). There are 13 residues in the CDR3. Between the trimmed V and J ends, which lost 3 bases and 9 bases, there was a span of 15 bases.

The rearrangement joins TRBV27 to TRBJ2-1, with 8 bases lining up with TRBD1. V gave up 10 bases and J gave up 7 bases; unmatched junction bases: 6. The CDR3 spans 12 residues. The germline V gene encodes CDR1 MNHEY and CDR2 SMNVEV (reference sequence). CDR3 nucleotide sequence: TGTGCCACTGGGACAGGACGAAATGAGCAGTTCTTC. This sequence encodes CATGTGRNEQFF.

The chain employs TRBV4-3 and TRBJ1-1; D is uncertain. Trimming stripped 0 bases from V and 1 base from J, with 15 bases between. CDR1 and CDR2 from the germline V gene are LGHNA and YSLEER. The CDR3 has 17 residues. The CDR3 spells CASSQEFTPSKNTEAFF. CDR3 DNA: TGCGCCAGCAGCCAAGAATTCACACCGAGCAAGAACACTGAAGCTTTCTTT.

This rearrangement joins TRBV28 to TRBJ1-1, with 7 nucleotides matching TRBD1. Germline trimming cut 6 bases from V and 4 bases from J; bases unmatched to any gene: 11. The CDR3 is made up of 15 amino acids. Germline V gene data show CDR1 as MDHEN and CDR2 as SYDVKM. CDR3 in amino acids: CASRMTGKGATEAFF. CDR3 nucleotides: TGTGCCAGCAGAATGACAGGGAAGGGGGCCACTGAAGCTTTCTTT.

The gene calls are TRBV20-1 and TRBJ2-1; 7 bases map to TRBD2. The germline CDR1 and CDR2 sequences are DFQATT and SNEGSKA (reference sequence). V was clipped by 5 bases and J by 12 bases; unmatched bases: 7. The CDR3 has 11 amino acids. CDR3 in amino acids: CSAGGVAGQFF. In DNA, the CDR3 is TGCAGTGCTGGGGGGGTGGCTGGGCAGTTCTTC.

The J gene is TRBJ1-5, the V gene TRBV28, with 8 positions matching TRBD1. J was trimmed by 6 bases and V by 5 bases; bases with no gene match: 15. The germline V gene has CDR1 MDHEN and CDR2 SYDVKM. The CDR3 consists of 17 residues. CDR3 sequence reads: CASSPLTGERDSQPQHF. As DNA, the CDR3 is TGTGCCAGCAGTCCCTTGACAGGGGAACGTGATAGTCAGCCCCAGCATTTT.

This clone was observed a single time. This chain uses TRBV9 with TRBJ2-5; 8 nucleotides agree with TRBD1. The CDR3 has 15 amino acids. Per germline, CDR1 SGDLS and CDR2 YYNGEE. Trimming cost V 3 bases and J 2 bases; bases outside gene matches: 6. The CDR3 protein is CASSAPRTGQETQYF. The CDR3 nucleotides read TGTGCCAGCAGCGCTCCGCGGACAGGGCAAGAGACCCAGTACTTC.

V usage is TRBV6-1 and J usage is TRBJ1-6, with 10 nucleotides matching TRBD1. Losses at the gene ends were 3 bases for V and 7 bases for J; bases not matched to a gene: 3. Germline CDR1 MNHNS, CDR2 SASEGT. CDR3 length: 15 residues. CDR3 coding DNA: TGTGCCAGCAGTGACCCGGGACAGGGGAATTCACCCCTCCACTTT. Translating it yields CASSDPGQGNSPLHF.

The chain uses TRBV11-2 and TRBJ1-3; D unresolved. Per the germline V gene, CDR1 is SGHAT and CDR2 is FQNNGV. This CDR3 has 14 residues. V gave up 2 bases and J gave up 0 bases, with 5 bases separating them. CDR3 residues: CASSLTNSGNTIYF. The CDR3 DNA reads as TGTGCCAGCAGCTTAACCAACTCTGGAAACACCATATATTTT.

The chain is built from TRBV7-9 and TRBJ2-1, with D uncertain. From germline, CDR1 is SEHNR and CDR2 FQNEAQ (reference sequence). Between the trimmed V and J ends, which lost 5 bases and 1 base, there was a span of 12 bases. There are 15 residues in the CDR3. This CDR3 reads CASSPTFESYNEQFF. CDR3 nucleotides: TGTGCCAGCAGCCCGACATTCGAATCCTACAATGAGCAGTTCTTC.

The CDR3 spells CASSLGMKRTEAFF. The CDR3 DNA sequence: TGTGCCAGCAGCTTGGGGATGAAACGGACTGAAGCTTTCTTT. The chain has TRBV5-6 and TRBJ1-1; D is unresolved. The CDR3 runs to 14 residues. Deletions cut 0 bases from V and 5 bases from J, with 11 bases between. CDR1 is SGHDT and CDR2 is YYEEEE in the germline V gene.

The chain joins TRBV11-2 to TRBJ2-7; D not certain. With 3 bases removed from V and 1 base from J, the gap between germline ends came to 10 bases. CDR1 and CDR2 from the germline V gene are SGHAT and FQNNGV. The CDR3 consists of 14 residues. CDR3: CASSFWTVSYEQYF. The CDR3, as DNA: TGTGCCAGCAGCTTCTGGACGGTATCCTACGAGCAGTACTTC. Full variable domain (rest looked up from reference TRBV11-2 and TRBJ2-7): EAGVAQSPRYKIIEKRQSVAFWCNPISGHATLYWYQQILGQGPKLLIQFQNNGVVDDSQLPKDRFSAERLKGVDSTLKIQPAKLEDSAVYLCASSFWTVSYEQYFGPGTRLTVT.

The chain employs TRBV30 and TRBJ2-3, with 9 bases fitting TRBD2. V lost 7 bases and J lost 5; bases outside the gene matches: 7. The CDR3 runs 13 residues. Germline CDR1 and CDR2: GTSNPN and SVGIG (reference sequence). The CDR3 nucleotides are TGTGCCTTCCTAGCGGGATCGGGAGATACGCAGTATTTT. Translation gives CAFLAGSGDTQYF.

V is TRBV14 and J is TRBJ1-5; perhaps TRBD1 as D (5 bases). The CDR3 loop spans 15 amino acids. Between the trimmed V and J ends, which lost 1 base and 6 bases, there was a span of 13 bases. Germline CDR1 is SGHDN and CDR2 is FVKESK. CDR3 nucleotides: TGTGCCAGCAGCCAAGGGATTGGCGGGGCTCAGCCCCAGCATTTT. Protein: CASSQGIGGAQPQHF.

The CDR3 loop is CASSATGRQETQYF. The CDR3 DNA follows: TGTGCCAGCAGCGCAACAGGACGCCAAGAGACCCAGTACTTC. The genes are TRBV7-9 and TRBJ2-5; perhaps TRBD1 as D (5 bases). This CDR3 spans 14 amino acids. V was pared by 5 bases and J by 1 base, with 11 bases between. In germline, CDR1 is SEHNR, CDR2 FQNEAQ (reference sequence).